This T cell receptor beta chain was identified in a study of T-cell reconstitution after alpha-beta-depleted transplantation in children. Researchers prepared the TCRbeta library using unique molecular identifiers, the study reports. TCRdb passed the PCR reads through MiXCR, listing each CDR3 protein once. The data hold roughly 200,000 distinct CDR3 sequences, with about a tenth observed a single time. At least ten counts were recorded for this clonotype. No antigen is known for it. Study-wide findings and caveats: The study reportedly traced alpha-beta T cells about two months after transplant to several hundred expanded graft clones.

The source material was PBMCs, sampled before TCRalphabeta/CD19-depleted stem cell transplant. This receptor was taken from a child younger than two with acute myeloid leukemia, due to receive a stem cell transplant.

Written as DNA, the CDR3 is TGCAGTGCTTTAGGCGGGAGCTCCTACAATGAGCAGTTCTTC. Protein sequence: CSALGGSSYNEQFF. The rearrangement uses TRBV20-1 and TRBJ2-1, with 7 positions matching TRBD2. V dropped 5 bases and J dropped 0; count of bases not matched to a gene: 4. Per germline, CDR1 DFQATT and CDR2 SNEGSKA (reference sequence). This CDR3 has 14 residues.